This T cell receptor (beta chain) comes out of a study of T-cell reconstitution after alpha-beta-depleted transplantation in children. V shed 7 bases and J 7 bases; nucleotides not matched to a gene: 7. The CDR3 is 13 amino acids. Germline loops: CDR1 DFQATT, CDR2 SNEGSKA (reference sequence). As it was prepared, the TCRbeta library received unique molecular identifiers. Using its own MiXCR run on the PCR reads, TCRdb lists one record per CDR3 protein. The table shows 150,000 to 250,000 distinct CDR3 sequences, with about 14% occurring only once. This receptor was identified in a human donor who donated a stem cell graft to a child with acute lymphoblastic leukemia. The chain carries TRBV20-1 and TRBJ1-6; TRBD1 agrees at 7 bases. The sequenced sample was PBMCs from the stem cell graft donor, obtained from the stem cell graft. CDR3 sequence (DNA): TGCAGTGTTGAGACAGGGTTGAATTCACCCCTCCACTTT. It encodes CSVETGLNSPLHF.